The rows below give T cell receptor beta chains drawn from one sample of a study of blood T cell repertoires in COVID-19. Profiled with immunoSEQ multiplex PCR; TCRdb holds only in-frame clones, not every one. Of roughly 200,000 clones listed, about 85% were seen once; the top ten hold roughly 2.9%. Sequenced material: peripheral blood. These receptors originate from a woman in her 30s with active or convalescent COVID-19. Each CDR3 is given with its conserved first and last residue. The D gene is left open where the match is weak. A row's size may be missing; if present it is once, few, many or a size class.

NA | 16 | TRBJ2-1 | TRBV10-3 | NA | TGTGCCATCAGTGAGTCTGCTAGAACCACCTACAATGAGCAGTTCTTC | CAISESARTTYNEQFF
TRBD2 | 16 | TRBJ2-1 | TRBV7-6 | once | TGTGCCAGCAGCTTAAGCTCGGGAGGCAAGCTATATGAGCAGTTCTTC | CASSLSSGGKLYEQFF
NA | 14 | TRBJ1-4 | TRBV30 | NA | TGTGCCTGGAGTGTACTGGAGGAACATGAAAAACTGTTTTTT | CAWSVLEEHEKLFF
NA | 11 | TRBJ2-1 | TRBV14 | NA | TGTGCCAGCAGTCCGGGGTCTGAGCAGTTCTTC | CASSPGSEQFF
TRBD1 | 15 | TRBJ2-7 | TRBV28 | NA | TGTGCCAGCAGTTTGGGGGACAGGTTTTTCTACGAGCAGTACTTC | CASSLGDRFFYEQYF
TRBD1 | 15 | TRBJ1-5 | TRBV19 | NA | TGTGCCAGTAGAAGGGGGGACAGGGTCGGTCAGCCCCAGCATTTT | CASRRGDRVGQPQHF
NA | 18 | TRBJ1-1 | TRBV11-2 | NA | TGTGCCAGCAGCTTAGTATGGGGGGACGGATACAAGAACACTGAAGCTTTCTTT | CASSLVWGDGYKNTEAFF
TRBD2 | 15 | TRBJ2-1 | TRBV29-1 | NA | TGCAGCGTTGCCAGGACTAGCGGATCAGACAATGAGCAGTTCTTC | CSVARTSGSDNEQFF
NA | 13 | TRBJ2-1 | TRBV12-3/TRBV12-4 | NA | TGTGCCAGCAGCCGCTTTAGTATAAATGAGCAGTTCTTC | CASSRFSINEQFF
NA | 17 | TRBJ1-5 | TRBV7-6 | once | TGTGCCAGCAGAACGACTAGAGGGTTGACTGGCAATCAGCCCCAGCATTTT | CASRTTRGLTGNQPQHF
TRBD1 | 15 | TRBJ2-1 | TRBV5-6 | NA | TGTGCCAGCAGCGGGGCAGGGGGCACGTACAATGAGCAGTTCTTC | CASSGAGGTYNEQFF
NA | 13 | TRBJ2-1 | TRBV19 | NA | TGTGCCACTAAGACCCCTCAGGGCAATGAGCAGTTCTTC | CATKTPQGNEQFF
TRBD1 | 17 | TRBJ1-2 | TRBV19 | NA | TGTGCCAGCAAAGACCTAACCCGGGACAGGGGGTACTATGGCTACACCTTC | CASKDLTRDRGYYGYTF
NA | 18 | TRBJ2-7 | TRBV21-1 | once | TGTGCCAGCAGTTTTTCCCAAGCAACTAGCTTGAGCTCCTACGAGCAGTACTTC | CASSFSQATSLSSYEQYF